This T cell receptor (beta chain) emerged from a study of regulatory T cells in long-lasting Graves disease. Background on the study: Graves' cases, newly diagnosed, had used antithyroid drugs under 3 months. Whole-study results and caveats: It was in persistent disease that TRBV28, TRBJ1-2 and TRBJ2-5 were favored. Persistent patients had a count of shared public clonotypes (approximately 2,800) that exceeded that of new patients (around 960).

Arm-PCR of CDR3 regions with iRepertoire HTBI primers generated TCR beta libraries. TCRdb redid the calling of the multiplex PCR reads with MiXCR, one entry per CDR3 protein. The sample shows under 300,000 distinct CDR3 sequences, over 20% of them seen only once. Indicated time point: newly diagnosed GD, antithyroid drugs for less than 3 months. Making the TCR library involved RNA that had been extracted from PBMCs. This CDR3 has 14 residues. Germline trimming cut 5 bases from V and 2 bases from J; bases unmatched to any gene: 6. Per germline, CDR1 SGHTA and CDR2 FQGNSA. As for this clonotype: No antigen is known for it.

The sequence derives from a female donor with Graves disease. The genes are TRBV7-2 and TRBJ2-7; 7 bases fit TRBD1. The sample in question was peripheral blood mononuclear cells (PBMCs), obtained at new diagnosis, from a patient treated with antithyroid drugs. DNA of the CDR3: TGTGCCAGCAGCCAAAAGACAGGGCCCTACGAGCAGTACTTC. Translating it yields CASSQKTGPYEQYF.